This TCR beta chain was identified in a study of memory CD4+ T cells and cytomegalovirus serostatus. Overall study results and limits: Median bootstrapped AUC for CMV status was approximately 0.94 originally, about 0.9 US-trained.

The germline V and J ends were trimmed by 3 bases and 2 bases, with 20 bases remaining between them. Germline V gives CDR1 SGDLS, CDR2 YYNGEE. The CDR3 totals 18 residues. Single viable CD3+CD4+CD8-CD45RO+ cells were sorted as the memory CD4+ T cells. CD4+ T cells were isolated by positive magnetic selection. Details on this clone: What it recognizes is unknown.

Only in-frame clones appear in the TCRdb table, and some are missing; sequencing was by immunoSEQ multiplex PCR. Of around 32,000 clones in the sample, around 76% are singletons; the top ten hold roughly 0.63%. This receptor was identified in an adult in good health and CMV-seronegative. Some clones in this sample may be carry-over from other donors' samples. The specimen was memory CD4+ T cells from blood. The chain employs TRBV9 and TRBJ2-2, with a possible D match to TRBD2 (5 bases). The CDR3 here is CASSASGFGNQNTGELFF. The CDR3 coding sequence is TGTGCCAGCAGCGCCTCGGGGTTTGGGAATCAAAACACCGGGGAGCTGTTTTTT.